This TCR beta chain is from a study of cytomegalovirus exposure and HLA in healthy donors. Comments on this clone: What it binds is unknown.

Primers: 60 Vbeta forward and 13 Jbeta reverse. The data were produced by immunoSEQ multiplex PCR, yet TCRdb's version contains in-frame clones alone and is incomplete. This sample yields about 160,000 clones, of which 81% are seen a single time; 1% to 1.5% belongs to the top ten. Study-wide results and limits: Follow-up analysis later connected one missense variant in DCLRE1C with trimming of TCR beta V- and J-genes.

Per germline, CDR1 SGHRS and CDR2 YFSETQ. The CDR3 is 13 residues long. Trimming cost V 5 bases and J 3 bases; bases outside gene matches: 3. Source material: PBMCs. The origin of this receptor is a middle-aged man in good health and CMV-seropositive. The chain couples TRBV5-1 to TRBJ1-1; 8 nucleotides align to TRBD1. The CDR3 region is CASSDRGDTEAFF. Here the CDR3 DNA reads TGCGCCAGCAGTGACAGGGGAGACACTGAAGCTTTCTTT.